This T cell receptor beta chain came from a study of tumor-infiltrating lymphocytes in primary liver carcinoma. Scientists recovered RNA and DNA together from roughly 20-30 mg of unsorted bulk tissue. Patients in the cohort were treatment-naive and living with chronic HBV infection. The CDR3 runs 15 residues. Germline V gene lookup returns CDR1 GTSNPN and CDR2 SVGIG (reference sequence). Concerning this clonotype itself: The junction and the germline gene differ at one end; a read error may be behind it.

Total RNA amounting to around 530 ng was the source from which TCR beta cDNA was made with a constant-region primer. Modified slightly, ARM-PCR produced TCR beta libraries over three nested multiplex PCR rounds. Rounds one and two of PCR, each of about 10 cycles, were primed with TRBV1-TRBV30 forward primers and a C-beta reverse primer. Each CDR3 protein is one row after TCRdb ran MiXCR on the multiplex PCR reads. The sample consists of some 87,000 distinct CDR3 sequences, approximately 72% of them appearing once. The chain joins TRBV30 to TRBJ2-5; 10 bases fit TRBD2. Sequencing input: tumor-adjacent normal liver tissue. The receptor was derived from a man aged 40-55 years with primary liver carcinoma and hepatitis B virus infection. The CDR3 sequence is CTWGLTSGLQETQYF. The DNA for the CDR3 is TGTACCTGGGGGCTGACTAGCGGGCTCCAAGAGACCCAGTACTTC.